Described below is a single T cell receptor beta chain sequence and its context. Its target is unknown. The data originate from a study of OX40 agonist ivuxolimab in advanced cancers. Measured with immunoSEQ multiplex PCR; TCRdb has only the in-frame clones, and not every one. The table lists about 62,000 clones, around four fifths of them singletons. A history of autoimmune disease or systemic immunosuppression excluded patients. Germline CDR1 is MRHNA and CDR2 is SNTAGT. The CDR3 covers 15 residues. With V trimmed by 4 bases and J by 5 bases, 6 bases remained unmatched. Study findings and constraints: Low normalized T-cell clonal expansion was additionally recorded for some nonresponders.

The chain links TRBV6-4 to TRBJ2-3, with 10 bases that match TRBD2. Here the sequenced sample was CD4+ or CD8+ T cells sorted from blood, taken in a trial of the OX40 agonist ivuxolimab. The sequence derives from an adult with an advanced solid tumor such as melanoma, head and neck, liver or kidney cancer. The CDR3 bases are TGTGCCAGCAGTGCCTTAGCGGGAGGAAGAGATACGCAGTATTTT. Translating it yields CASSALAGGRDTQYF.